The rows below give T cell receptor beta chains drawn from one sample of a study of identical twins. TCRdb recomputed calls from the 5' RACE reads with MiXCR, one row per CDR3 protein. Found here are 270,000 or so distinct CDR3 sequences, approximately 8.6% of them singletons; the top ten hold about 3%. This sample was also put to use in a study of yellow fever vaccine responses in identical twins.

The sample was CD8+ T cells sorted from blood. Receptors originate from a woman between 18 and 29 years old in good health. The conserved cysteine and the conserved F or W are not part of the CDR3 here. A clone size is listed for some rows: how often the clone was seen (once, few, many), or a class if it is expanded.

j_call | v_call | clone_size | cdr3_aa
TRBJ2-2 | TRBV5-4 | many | ASSLSPGELF
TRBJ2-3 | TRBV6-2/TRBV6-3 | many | ASSSATSGHTDTQY
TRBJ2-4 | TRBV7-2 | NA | ASSLGTGVKNIQY
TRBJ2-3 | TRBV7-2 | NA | ASSLEWVATDTQY
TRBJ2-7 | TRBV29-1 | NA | SGEGGDEQY
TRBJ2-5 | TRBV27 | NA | ASSPTAGVGARH
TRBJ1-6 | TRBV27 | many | ASSLGQKTSPLH
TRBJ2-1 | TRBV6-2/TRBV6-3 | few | ASSSAGIPNEQF
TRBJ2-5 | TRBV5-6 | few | ASSPGQNQETQY
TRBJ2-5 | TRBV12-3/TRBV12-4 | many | ASSPWPAEQETQY
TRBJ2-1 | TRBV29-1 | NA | SVATSGTYNEQF